This T cell receptor beta chain was retrieved from a study of blood T cell repertoires in COVID-19. Background on the study: Spain, Italy and the United States supplied samples that represented acute and convalescent COVID-19.

CDR1 and CDR2 from the germline V gene are SQVTM and ANQGSEA. V lost 6 bases, J lost 1 base, and 3 bases stayed unmatched. The CDR3 consists of 13 residues. Libraries were prepared by immunoSEQ multiplex PCR; TCRdb keeps only in-frame clonotypes and omits some of them. Of about 93,000 clones listed, around four fifths were seen once; the top ten hold under 20%. Only one count was recorded for this clone. This sequence joins TRBV29-1 and TRBJ2-7; TRBD1 agrees at 10 bases. The TCR sequence derives from a human donor in a cohort sampled during active COVID-19. The sequenced sample was peripheral blood. CDR3 bases: TGCAGCGTGGGACAGGGGCTTTCCTACGAGCAGTACTTC. Translating it yields CSVGQGLSYEQYF.